This T cell receptor (beta chain) was found in a study of control samples from healthy donors and cancer patients. TCRdb's copy holds only in-frame clones and misses some; the assay was immunoSEQ multiplex PCR. The sample has some 100,000 clones; 90% are singletons. Losses at the gene ends were 4 bases for V and 6 bases for J; bases not matched to a gene: 11. The CDR3 is 16 residues long. The germline CDR1 and CDR2 sequences are SGHRS and YFSETQ. The sample comprised blood. V usage is TRBV5-1 and J usage is TRBJ2-7; 12 nucleotides align to TRBD2. The sequence was obtained from a human donor in good health. The donor label of this sample is uncertain. The DNA of the CDR3 is TGCGCCAGCAGCCCCACACCGGGACTAGCGGGTGCCGAGCAGTACTTC. This translates into CASSPTPGLAGAEQYF.